Following are 28 T cell receptor beta chains from one sample sequenced in a study of OX40 agonist ivuxolimab in advanced cancers. Produced via immunoSEQ multiplex PCR; TCRdb's table is partial and in-frame only. The sample lists roughly 50,000 clones; 86% were seen once. The source material was CD4+ or CD8+ T cells sorted from blood, sampled in a trial of the OX40 agonist ivuxolimab. The receptors derive from an adult with an advanced solid tumor such as melanoma, head and neck, liver or kidney cancer.

The V call is TRBV11-2, the J call TRBJ1-1; no reliable D call. The CDR3 loop spans 14 amino acids. V lost 5 bases and J lost 0, with 10 bases in between. CDR1 is SGHAT and CDR2 is FQNNGV in the germline V gene. CDR3 loop: CASSQRRMNTEAFF. CDR3 bases: TGTGCCAGCAGCCAACGGCGGATGAACACTGAAGCTTTCTTT.

The V call is TRBV5-4, the J call TRBJ1-6, with 12 bases fitting TRBD1. Germline CDR1 reads SGHNT; CDR2 reads YYREEE (reference sequence). The CDR3 is 16 residues long. Trimming cost V 4 bases and J 10 bases; bases outside gene matches: 9. CDR3 sequence reads: CASSSRDRGRESPLHF. The DNA of the CDR3 is TGTGCCAGCAGCAGCCGGGACAGGGGGCGCGAGTCACCCCTCCACTTT.

The V and J genes are TRBV10-1 and TRBJ2-7; 7 nucleotides match TRBD1. The CDR3 is 13 amino acids. V trimming: 4 bases; J trimming: 2 bases; junction bases outside the gene matches: 2. The germline gives CDR1 WNHNN, CDR2 SYGVQD (reference sequence). The chain's CDR3 is CASSAGGTYEQYF. The DNA of the CDR3 is TGCGCCAGCAGTGCAGGGGGTACCTACGAGCAGTACTTC.

V and J are TRBV7-6 and TRBJ2-5; D is unresolved. Germline V gene sequence: CDR1 SGHVS, CDR2 FNYEAQ. V was trimmed by 2 bases and J by 4 bases, leaving 11 bases between them. CDR3 length: 14 amino acids. The CDR3 here is CASSLSGQRETQYF. The CDR3 bases are TGTGCCAGCAGCTTATCAGGCCAGCGAGAGACCCAGTACTTC.

The gene calls are TRBV18 and TRBJ2-5; 7 bases align to TRBD1. Germline V gene data show CDR1 as KGHSH and CDR2 as LQKENI. V was pared by 2 bases and J by 7 bases, with 4 bases of the junction left unmatched. This CDR3 comprises 13 residues. The CDR3 spells CASSPSSGGTQYF. For the CDR3, the DNA is TGTGCCAGCTCACCATCGTCAGGGGGGACCCAGTACTTC.

The genes are TRBV18 and TRBJ2-5, with 7 bases lining up with TRBD2. The CDR3 is 14 amino acids. Germline V gene lookup returns CDR1 KGHSH and CDR2 LQKENI. The V segment lost 3 bases and the J segment 2 bases; nucleotides outside the gene matches: 3. The CDR3 region is CASSPGAGQETQYF. CDR3 sequence (DNA): TGTGCCAGCTCACCCGGAGCGGGACAAGAGACCCAGTACTTC. Complete variable domain (other parts from reference TRBV18 and TRBJ2-5): NAGVMQNPRHLVRRRGQEARLRCSPMKGHSHVYWYRQLPEEGLKFMVYLQKENIIDESGMPKERFSAEFPKEGPSILRIQQVVRGDSAAYFCASSPGAGQETQYFGPGTRLLVL.

This clone was counted a single time. The rearrangement links TRBV16 to TRBJ2-3, with 8 positions matching TRBD1. The CDR3 sequence is 16 residues long. The germline CDR1 and CDR2 sequences are KGHSY and FQNENV. With 4 bases clipped from V and 1 base from J, the junction kept 7 bases outside the gene matches. CDR3 nucleotides: TGTGCCAGCAGCCGACGCAGGGGGCAGGGCACAGATACGCAGTATTTT. Translated: CASSRRRGQGTDTQYF. Full variable domain (rest looked up from reference TRBV16 and TRBJ2-3): GEEVAQTPKHLVRGEGQKAKLYCAPIKGHSYVFWYQQVLKNEFKFLISFQNENVFDETGMPKERFSAKCLPNSPCSLEIQATKLEDSAVYFCASSRRRGQGTDTQYFGPGTRLTVL.

The genes are TRBV4-1 and TRBJ1-6; D call uncertain. V lost 1 base and J 0 bases, leaving 10 bases between the germline ends. This CDR3 spans 17 amino acids. CDR1 MGHRA and CDR2 YSYEKL come from the germline V gene. The CDR3 sequence is CASSQGQASSYNSPLHF. CDR3 DNA: TGCGCCAGCAGCCAAGGTCAGGCGAGCTCCTATAATTCACCCCTCCACTTT.

This chain links TRBV7-8 with TRBJ1-3; TRBD1 agrees at 10 bases. J was trimmed by 7 bases and V by 1 base; bases with no gene match: 1. CDR3 size: 14 residues. Germline CDR1 reads SGHVS; CDR2 reads FQNEAQ. The CDR3 loop reads CASSLGQGANTIYF. The CDR3 DNA follows: TGTGCCAGCAGCTTAGGACAGGGGGCCAACACCATATATTTT.

This clone appeared once. The chain couples TRBV4-1 to TRBJ2-5; D perhaps matches TRBD1 (5 bases). Germline CDR1 reads MGHRA; CDR2 reads YSYEKL. The CDR3 totals 13 residues. V dropped 3 bases and J dropped 1 base, with 6 bases sitting between them. The CDR3 coding sequence is TGCGCCAGCAGCCAGGGGCCCCAAGAGACCCAGTACTTC. Its translation is CASSQGPQETQYF.

The chain uses TRBV5-1 and TRBJ2-1, with 7 nucleotides matching TRBD1. The germline V gene has CDR1 SGHRS and CDR2 YFSETQ. J lost 5 bases, V lost 5 bases, and 1 base had no gene match. CDR3 length equals 12 residues. CDR3 in amino acids: CASRTGNNEQFF. The CDR3 DNA follows: TGCGCCAGCAGGACAGGGAACAATGAGCAGTTCTTC.

In nucleotides, the CDR3 is TGCGCCAGCAGCTTGGACCAGGGGTTGCGCACAGATACGCAGTATTTT. This gives the protein CASSLDQGLRTDTQYF. The chain is built from TRBV5-1 and TRBJ2-3; tentatively, D is TRBD1 (6 bases). The length of the CDR3 is 16 residues. V shed 0 bases and J shed 1 base, with 12 bases lying between them. CDR1 SGHRS and CDR2 YFSETQ come from the germline V gene. Looking up the rest from reference TRBV5-1 and TRBJ2-3 gives the full variable domain: KAGVTQTPRYLIKTRGQQVTLSCSPISGHRSVSWYQQTPGQGLQFLFEYFSETQRNKGNFPGRFSGRQFSNSRSEMNVSTLELGDSALYLCASSLDQGLRTDTQYFGPGTRLTVL.

To note about this clone: Other DNA sequences in the same sample also yield this CDR3. The chain uses TRBV18 and TRBJ2-5; the match to TRBD1 covers 10 bases. Trimming removed 6 bases from V and 4 bases from J; junction bases left unmatched: 5. Germline CDR1 reads KGHSH; CDR2 reads LQKENI. The CDR3 totals 14 residues. The CDR3 DNA sequence: TGTGCCAGCTCGCCCCGACAGGGGGCAGAGACCCAGTACTTC. This encodes CASSPRQGAETQYF.

The chain employs TRBV5-1 and TRBJ1-1; 8 bases fit TRBD1. V was pared by 3 bases and J by 4 bases, with 5 bases of the junction left unmatched. The length of the CDR3 is 14 residues. CDR1 is SGHRS, CDR2 YFSETQ, per germline. The CDR3 DNA sequence: TGCGCCAGCAGCTGGGGGACAGGCGGCACTGAAGCTTTCTTT. This encodes CASSWGTGGTEAFF.

A few counts support this clone. This chain connects TRBV27 to TRBJ2-3, with D perhaps matching TRBD1 (6 bases). Trimming took off 5 bases at V and 4 bases at J, with 16 bases between the two ends. CDR3 length: 15 amino acids. CDR1 and CDR2 from the germline V gene are MNHEY and SMNVEV (reference sequence). The CDR3 DNA follows: TGTGCCAGCAGTCCAGGGACAACAACACCAGATACGCAGTATTTT. It codes for CASSPGTTTPDTQYF.

A single count supports this clone. The chain employs TRBV7-9 and TRBJ1-3; the D is unclear. The CDR3 totals 15 residues. In germline, CDR1 is SEHNR, CDR2 FQNEAQ (reference sequence). V was clipped by 5 bases and J by 0 bases, with 11 bases between them. CDR3 nucleotides: TGTGCCAGCAGCGATTTTTCTACCTCTGGAAACACCATATATTTT. Amino acids: CASSDFSTSGNTIYF.

The V gene is TRBV19, the J gene TRBJ2-7, with D hard to call. The CDR3 length is 14 residues. The germline gives CDR1 LNHDA, CDR2 SQIVND (reference sequence). The V and J ends lost 5 bases and 4 bases respectively, with 15 bases between them. As DNA, the CDR3 is TGTGCCAGTAGTGACCCCGGAGCCTTATACGAGCAGTACTTC. This gives the protein CASSDPGALYEQYF.

Concerning this clone: Relative to the germline gene, one junction end is altered; a read error may explain this. This same CDR3 is encoded by further DNA sequences in the sample. CDR3 bases: TGCGCCAGCAGTTCCACGGGGAACACTGAGGCTTTCTTT. Translating it yields CASSSTGNTEAFF. This chain links TRBV5-1 with TRBJ1-1, with D unclear. This CDR3 has 13 amino acids. CDR1 and CDR2 from the germline V gene are SGHRS and YFSETQ.

J is TRBJ2-6 and V is TRBV5-4, with D possibly TRBD1 on 7 matching bases. CDR1 SGHNT and CDR2 YYREEE come from the germline V gene (reference sequence). Between the trimmed V and J ends, which lost 4 bases and 0 bases, there was a span of 11 bases. CDR3 length: 16 amino acids. The CDR3 sequence is CASSGGTVSGANVLTF. DNA of the CDR3: TGTGCCAGCAGCGGGGGGACAGTCTCTGGGGCCAACGTCCTGACTTTC.

This chain links TRBV5-1 with TRBJ2-7; D is possibly TRBD1 (6 bases). CDR3 length: 15 amino acids. V lost 3 bases, J lost 6 bases, and 19 bases lay in between. Germline V gene lookup returns CDR1 SGHRS and CDR2 YFSETQ. The DNA of the CDR3 is TGCGCCAGCAGCTCGAAACAGGGAGAAAGGAGCGAGCAGTACTTC. Its protein product is CASSSKQGERSEQYF.

This clone was counted a few times. The chain combines TRBV9 with TRBJ2-1, with TRBD2 matching over 11 bases. In germline, CDR1 is SGDLS, CDR2 YYNGEE. This CDR3 has 17 amino acids. J was trimmed by 3 bases and V by 0 bases; bases with no gene match: 5. CDR3 nucleotide sequence: TGTGCCAGCAGCGTAGGACTAGCGGGGATAAGCTACAATGAGCAGTTCTTC. This sequence encodes CASSVGLAGISYNEQFF.

The J gene is TRBJ2-7, the V gene TRBV7-9; no firm D call. The CDR3 length is 15 residues. Germline V gene sequence: CDR1 SEHNR, CDR2 FQNEAQ (reference sequence). V gave up 0 bases and J gave up 2 bases, with 11 bases separating them. This chain's CDR3 is CASSLASLSAYEQYF. CDR3 bases: TGTGCCAGCAGCTTAGCTAGTTTGAGCGCCTACGAGCAGTACTTC. The complete variable domain, with remaining parts taken from reference TRBV7-9 and TRBJ2-7, reads DTGVSQNPRHKITKRGQNVTFRCDPISEHNRLYWYRQTLGQGPEFLTYFQNEAQLEKSRLLSDRFSAERPKGSFSTLEIQRTEQGDSAMYLCASSLASLSAYEQYFGPGTRLTVT.

This chain links TRBV7-8 with TRBJ2-6; TRBD1 matches at 7 bases. V dropped 4 bases and J dropped 0; count of bases not matched to a gene: 9. Looked up from germline, CDR1 is SGHVS and CDR2 is FQNEAQ. The CDR3 extends over 18 amino acids. The CDR3 sequence: CASSSRQGLVSGANVLTF. The CDR3 nucleotides are TGTGCCAGCAGCTCCCGACAGGGATTAGTCTCTGGGGCCAACGTCCTGACTTTC.

The chain couples TRBV7-9 to TRBJ2-6; TRBD1 matches 8 bases. The CDR3 has 17 amino acids. The V segment lost 2 bases and the J segment 2 bases; nucleotides outside the gene matches: 5. Germline CDR1 reads SEHNR; CDR2 reads FQNEAQ (reference sequence). The CDR3 bases are TGTGCCAGCAGCTTACCCGCGACAGGGGCTGGGGCCAACGTCCTGACTTTC. It is translated as CASSLPATGAGANVLTF.

The gene calls are TRBV18 and TRBJ2-5; no definite D call. Deletions cut 5 bases from V and 3 bases from J, with 10 bases between. There are 13 residues in the CDR3. The germline V gene has CDR1 KGHSH and CDR2 LQKENI. CDR3 DNA: TGTGCCAGCTCAGAAGGACCTGAAGAGACCCAGTACTTC. This translates into CASSEGPEETQYF.

The chain is built from TRBV7-8 and TRBJ2-3; 11 positions match TRBD2. CDR1 and CDR2 (germline): SGHVS, FQNEAQ. The CDR3 totals 18 residues. V shed 2 bases and J 4 bases; nucleotides not matched to a gene: 11. The CDR3 region has the DNA TGTGCCAGCAGCTTAATCCGATCTAGCGGGGGGCCGGCAGATACGCAGTATTTT. It yields the protein CASSLIRSSGGPADTQYF. The whole variable domain, filled in from reference TRBV7-8 and TRBJ2-3, reads GAGVSQSPRYKVAKRGQDVALRCDPISGHVSLFWYQQALGQGPEFLTYFQNEAQLDKSGLPSDRFFAERPEGSVSTLKIQRTQQEDSAVYLCASSLIRSSGGPADTQYFGPGTRLTVL.

V usage is TRBV5-1 and J usage is TRBJ1-1; D not resolved. Germline CDR1 is SGHRS and CDR2 is YFSETQ. This CDR3 contains 15 residues. Trimming shortened V by 5 bases and J by 3 bases, and 17 bases separated the two germline ends. This chain's CDR3 is CASSLTGFDDTEAFF. In nucleotides, the CDR3 is TGCGCCAGCAGTCTGACCGGATTTGACGACACTGAAGCTTTCTTT.

This clone has a single count. The V call is TRBV25-1, the J call TRBJ1-3; weak D call: TRBD1 (6 bases). This CDR3 region has 16 residues. V lost 5 bases and J 2 bases, leaving 16 bases between the germline ends. Germline CDR1 and CDR2: MGHDK and SYGVNS. DNA of the CDR3: TGTGCCAGCAGTCCCCGGGGGCAACACCCTGGAAACACCATATATTTT. It encodes CASSPRGQHPGNTIYF.